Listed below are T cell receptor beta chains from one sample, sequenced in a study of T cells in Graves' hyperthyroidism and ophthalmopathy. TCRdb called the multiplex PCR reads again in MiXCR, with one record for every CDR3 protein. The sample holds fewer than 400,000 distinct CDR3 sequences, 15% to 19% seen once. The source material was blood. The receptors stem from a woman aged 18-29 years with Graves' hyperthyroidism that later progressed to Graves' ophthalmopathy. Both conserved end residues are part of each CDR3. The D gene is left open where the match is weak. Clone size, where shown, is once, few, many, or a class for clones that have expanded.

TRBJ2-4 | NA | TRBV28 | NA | TGTGCCAGCAGTGGATATAGGTCCAACATTCAGTACTTC | CASSGYRSNIQYF
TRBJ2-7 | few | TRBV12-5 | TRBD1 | TGTGCTAGTGGTTTGGAAGGACAGGGCTACGAGCAGTACTTC | CASGLEGQGYEQYF
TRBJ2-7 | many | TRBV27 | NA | TGTGCCAGCAGTTCAATAGCGGGACAGGACGAGCAGTACTTC | CASSSIAGQDEQYF
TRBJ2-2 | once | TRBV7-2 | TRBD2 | TGTGCCAGCAGCTTAGCGACTAGCGGGATGAACACCGGGGAGCTGTTTTTT | CASSLATSGMNTGELFF
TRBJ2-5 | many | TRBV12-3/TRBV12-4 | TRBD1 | TGTGCCAGCAGTTTGGGGACAGGGGTCCAAGAGACCCAGTACTTC | CASSLGTGVQETQYF
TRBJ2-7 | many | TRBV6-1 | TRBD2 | TGTGCCAGCAGTGCGGTCCTTTGGGAGACTAGCGGAATCTACGAGCAGTACTTC | CASSAVLWETSGIYEQYF
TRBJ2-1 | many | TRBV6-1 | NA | TGTGCCAGCAAAAGAGGGGACGGCCCCTACAATGAGCAGTTCTTC | CASKRGDGPYNEQFF
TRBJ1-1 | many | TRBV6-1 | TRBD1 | TGTGCCAGCCGGGACAGCCTTTTGAACACTGAAGCTTTCTTT | CASRDSLLNTEAFF
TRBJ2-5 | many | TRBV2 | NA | TGTGCCAGCAGTGAAGCGCTTTCCGGGACCCCATACTTC | CASSEALSGTPYF
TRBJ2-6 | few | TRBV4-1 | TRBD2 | TGCGCCAGCAGCCATGGGGTGAGACTAGCGGGAGCTGGGGCCAACGTCCTGACTTTC | CASSHGVRLAGAGANVLTF
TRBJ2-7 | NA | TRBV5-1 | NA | TGCGCCAGCAGCTTGGACCTTAGCGGTTACGAGCAGTACTTC | CASSLDLSGYEQYF
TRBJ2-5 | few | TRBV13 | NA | TGTGCCAGCAGCCAAGAATTCAGGCAAGGGACCCAGTACTTC | CASSQEFRQGTQYF
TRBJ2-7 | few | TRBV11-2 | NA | TGTGCCAGCAGCTTAGTCGGGCTCTCCTACGAGCAGTACTTC | CASSLVGLSYEQYF
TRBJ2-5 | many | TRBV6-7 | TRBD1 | TGTGCCAGCAGTCCGGACAGGGGGGAAGAGACCCAGTACTTC | CASSPDRGEETQYF
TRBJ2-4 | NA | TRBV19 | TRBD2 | TGTGCCAGTAGTATAACGGCTAGCGGGACGTTCCCGATAGCCAAAAACATTCAGTACTTC | CASSITASGTFPIAKNIQYF
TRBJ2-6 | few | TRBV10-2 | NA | TGTGCCAGCAGTGAATCGACAGGAGCCAGCTCTGGGGCCAACGTCCTGACTTTC | CASSESTGASSGANVLTF
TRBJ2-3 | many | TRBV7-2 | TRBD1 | TGTGCCAGCAGCTTAAGAAAAGGGACAGGGGGGTATACGCAGTATTTT | CASSLRKGTGGYTQYF
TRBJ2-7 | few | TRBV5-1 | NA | TGCGCCAGCAGCTTGGCCCAGGGTCCCGGCTACGAGCCGTACTTC | CASSLAQGPGYEPYF
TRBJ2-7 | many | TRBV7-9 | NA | TGTGCCAGCAGCCCTCCCGAGGTTACCTACGAGCAGTACTTC | CASSPPEVTYEQYF
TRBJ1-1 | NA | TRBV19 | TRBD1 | TGTGCCAGTAGTATCCAGGGGGGCACTGAAGCTTTCTTT | CASSIQGGTEAFF
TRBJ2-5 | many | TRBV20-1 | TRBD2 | TGCAGTGCGGTACCGGGACTAGTAGAGACCCAGTACTTC | CSAVPGLVETQYF
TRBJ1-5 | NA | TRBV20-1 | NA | TGCAGTGCCCTCTCGGGGGGGAATCAGCCCCAGCATTTT | CSALSGGNQPQHF
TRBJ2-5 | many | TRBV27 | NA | TGTGCCAGCAGTTTTCGGACAGCCACACCCCAGTACTTC | CASSFRTATPQYF
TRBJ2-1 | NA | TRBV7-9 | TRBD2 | TGTGCCAGCAGCCAGTCGCTAGCGGGAGGCCCCAATGAGCAGTTCTTC | CASSQSLAGGPNEQFF
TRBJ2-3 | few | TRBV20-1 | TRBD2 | TGCAGTGCTAGAAGCGGGAGTGGCGCAGATACGCAGTATTTT | CSARSGSGADTQYF
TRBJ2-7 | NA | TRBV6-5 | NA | TGTGCCAGCAGTTCCCCCACGACAGGTATAGGCTACGAGCAGTACTTC | CASSSPTTGIGYEQYF
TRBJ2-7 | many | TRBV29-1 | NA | TGCAGCGTCGAAGACAGTTCCTACGAGCAGTACTTC | CSVEDSSYEQYF
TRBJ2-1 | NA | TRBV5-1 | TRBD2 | TGCGCCAGCAGCCCTGGACTAGCGGGAGGTGACAATGAGCAGTTCTTC | CASSPGLAGGDNEQFF
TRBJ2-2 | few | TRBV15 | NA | TGTGCCACCAGTAGTACGCCAGGGTCGGCCACCGGGGAGCTGTTTTTT | CATSSTPGSATGELFF
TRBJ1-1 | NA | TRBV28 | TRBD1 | TGTGCCAGCAGTTTAACGGGACAGAAAGCTTTCTTT | CASSLTGQKAFF
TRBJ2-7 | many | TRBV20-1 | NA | TGCAGTGCTAGTAGAGCCGGGAGTAGTGCCCACGAGCAGTACTTC | CSASRAGSSAHEQYF
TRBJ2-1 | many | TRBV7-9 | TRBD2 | TGTGCCAGCAGCGCCACTAGCGGGAGAAAGGATGAGCAGTTCTTC | CASSATSGRKDEQFF
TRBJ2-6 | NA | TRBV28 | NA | TGTGCCAGCAGCGCCTTTACCTCTGGGGCCAACGTCCTGACTTTC | CASSAFTSGANVLTF
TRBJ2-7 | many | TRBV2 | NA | TGTGCCAGCAGAGCAGACGGGTCCTACGAGCAGTACTTC | CASRADGSYEQYF
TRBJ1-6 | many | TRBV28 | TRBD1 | TGTGCCAGCAGTTCCCCGACAGGGGCTTCACCCCTCCACTTT | CASSSPTGASPLHF
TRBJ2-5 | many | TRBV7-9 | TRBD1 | TGTGCCAGCAGCTTCCCCGGGACAGGGGGCAAAGAGACCCAGTACTTC | CASSFPGTGGKETQYF
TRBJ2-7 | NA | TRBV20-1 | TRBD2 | TGCAGTGCTAGAGAATTACTAGCGGGGGACTCCTACGAGCAGTACTTC | CSARELLAGDSYEQYF
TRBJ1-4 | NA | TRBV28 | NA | TGTGCCAGCAGAAGAGGGACACTAGTTAATGAAAAACTGTTTTTT | CASRRGTLVNEKLFF
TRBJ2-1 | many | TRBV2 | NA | TGTGCCAGCACCTACTCTGAGCAGTTCTTC | CASTYSEQFF
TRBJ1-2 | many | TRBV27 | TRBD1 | TGTGCCAGCAGTTTTGGCGGGGCAGGGGGCGGCTTCTATGGCTACACCTTC | CASSFGGAGGGFYGYTF
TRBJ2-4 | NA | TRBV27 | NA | TGTGCCAGCAGTTTAAGGTCGAAGGTCCAAAACATTCAGTACTTC | CASSLRSKVQNIQYF
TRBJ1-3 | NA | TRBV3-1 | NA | TGTGCCAGCAGCGAAAGCGGGGGAAACACCATATATTTT | CASSESGGNTIYF
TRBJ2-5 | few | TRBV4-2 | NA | TGTGCCAGCAGCCAAGGGCTATTTCCAGGTCAAGAGACCCAGTACTTC | CASSQGLFPGQETQYF
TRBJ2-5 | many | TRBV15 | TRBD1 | TGTGCCACCAGCAGAGATAGAACAGGGGAAGAGACCCAGTACTTC | CATSRDRTGEETQYF
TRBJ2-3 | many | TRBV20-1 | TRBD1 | TGCAGTGCCCGCCCTTGGACAGGGGCTAGCACAGATACGCAGTATTTT | CSARPWTGASTDTQYF
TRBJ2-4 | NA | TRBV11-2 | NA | TGTGCCAGCAGCTTAAATGTCGTGGCAGTAGCCAAAAACATTCAGTACTTC | CASSLNVVAVAKNIQYF
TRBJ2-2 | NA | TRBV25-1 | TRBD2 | TGTGCCAGCAGGCTAAGCGGGGGAAACACCGGGGAGCTGTTTTTT | CASRLSGGNTGELFF
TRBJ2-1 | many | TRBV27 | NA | TGTGCCAGCAGTTATCCCTCAGGGGCTCCTGGCGATGAGCAGTTCTTC | CASSYPSGAPGDEQFF
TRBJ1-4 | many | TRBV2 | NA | TGTGCCAGCAGTGAAAGCCCCCCGGGCACTAATGAAAAACTGTTTTTT | CASSESPPGTNEKLFF
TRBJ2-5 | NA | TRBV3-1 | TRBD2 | TGTGCCAGCAGCCAAGGACTAGCGGGAGCTCAAGAGACCCAGTACTTC | CASSQGLAGAQETQYF
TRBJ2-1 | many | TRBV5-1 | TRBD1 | TGCGCCAGCAGCAGGGCGGGGACAGGGGTTTACAATGAGCAGTTCTTC | CASSRAGTGVYNEQFF
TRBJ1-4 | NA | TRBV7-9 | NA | TGTGCCAGCAGCTTAAGCTCTCAGGGACTTACTAATGAAAAACTGTTTTTT | CASSLSSQGLTNEKLFF
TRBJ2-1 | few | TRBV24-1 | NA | TGTGCCACCAGTGATCCCGAAACCTACAATGAGCAGTTCTTC | CATSDPETYNEQFF
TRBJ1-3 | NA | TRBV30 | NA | TGTGCCTGGAGTGTACCGCCCGAGAGGTCTGGAAACACCATATATTTT | CAWSVPPERSGNTIYF
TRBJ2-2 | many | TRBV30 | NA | TGTGCCTGGAGCTCCCTCTCTCCCGGGGAGCTGTTTTTT | CAWSSLSPGELFF
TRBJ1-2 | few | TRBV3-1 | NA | TGTGCCAGCAGCCAGGGGTCGTTTTCTAACTATGGCTACACCTTC | CASSQGSFSNYGYTF